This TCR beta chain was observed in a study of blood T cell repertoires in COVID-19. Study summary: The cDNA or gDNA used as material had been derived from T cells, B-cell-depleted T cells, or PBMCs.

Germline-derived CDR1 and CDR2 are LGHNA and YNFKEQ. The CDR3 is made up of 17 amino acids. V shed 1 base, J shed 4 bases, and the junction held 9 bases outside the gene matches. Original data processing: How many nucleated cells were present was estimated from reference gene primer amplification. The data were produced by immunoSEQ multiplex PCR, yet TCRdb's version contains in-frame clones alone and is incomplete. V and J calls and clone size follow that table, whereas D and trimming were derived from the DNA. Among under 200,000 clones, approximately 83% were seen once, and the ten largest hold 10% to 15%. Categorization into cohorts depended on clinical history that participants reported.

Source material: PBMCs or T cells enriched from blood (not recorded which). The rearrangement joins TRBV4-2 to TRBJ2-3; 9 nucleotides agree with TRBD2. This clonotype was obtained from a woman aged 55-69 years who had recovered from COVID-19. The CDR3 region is CASSQGGLSGRSDTQYF. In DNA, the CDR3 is TGTGCCAGCAGCCAAGGGGGACTTAGCGGGAGATCAGATACGCAGTATTTT.